The text below deals with one T cell receptor (beta chain). Its antigen is unknown. The PCR contained 60 Vbeta and 13 Jbeta primers. The repertoire was sequenced with immunoSEQ multiplex PCR; TCRdb's copy has only in-frame clones and lacks some. The sample includes around 120,000 clones, around 80% of them seen just once. This record comes from a study of cytomegalovirus exposure and HLA in healthy donors. Study results and limitations: Reportedly, TCR beta sequences accurately predicted HLA-A and HLA-B alleles in most subjects.

The sample comprised PBMCs. This TCR came from a woman between 50 and 59 years old in good health and CMV-seronegative.

The DNA for the CDR3 is TGTGCCAGCTCACCACCCAGGGAAGAGACTGAAGCTTTCTTT. This encodes CASSPPREETEAFF. The chain employs TRBV18 and TRBJ1-1; a weak D match, TRBD1 (5 bases). This CDR3 comprises 14 residues. CDR1 and CDR2 from the germline V gene are KGHSH and LQKENI. The V gene lost 0 bases and the J gene lost 5 bases, with 10 bases spanning the gap.